This entry lists 30 T cell receptor beta chains sequenced from one sample in a study of CD8 T cells in ankylosing spondylitis. TCRdb independently ran MiXCR on the 5' RACE reads; one entry per CDR3 protein. The sample has about 400,000 distinct CDR3 sequences; roughly 20% are singletons. The sequencing input was blood, either unsorted or a sorted T cell fraction (not recorded which). The source of these receptors is a male donor with ankylosing spondylitis or in good health (not recorded which).

The rearrangement links TRBV7-2 to TRBJ2-7; D may be TRBD1 (7 bases). CDR1 is SGHTA and CDR2 is FQGNSA in the germline V gene. This CDR3 comprises 15 residues. With 2 bases removed from V and 3 bases from J, the gap between germline ends came to 14 bases. CDR3 loop: CASSLMGQGGYEQYF. The CDR3 DNA follows: TGTGCCAGCAGCTTAATGGGGCAGGGGGGCTACGAGCAGTACTTC.

V gene TRBV4-2 combines with J gene TRBJ2-3, with D unresolved. The V and J ends lost 4 bases and 6 bases respectively, with 14 bases between them. The CDR3 is 14 amino acids. Germline CDR1 and CDR2: LGHNA and YNFKEQ. CDR3 sequence (DNA): TGTGCCAGCAGCCTTCTAGTTGGGTCGGATACGCAGTATTTT. Residues: CASSLLVGSDTQYF.

The rearrangement uses TRBV7-9 and TRBJ2-1; D is perhaps TRBD2 (7 bases). The CDR3 is 16 amino acids. Looked up from germline, CDR1 is SEHNR and CDR2 is FQNEAQ (reference sequence). V lost 5 bases and J lost 7, with 21 bases in between. The CDR3 nucleotides are TGTGCCAGCAGCGCACGCGGGGGCTCTCCCGGGAATGAGCAGTTCTTC. Its translation: CASSARGGSPGNEQFF.

In its sample, this clonotype was seen a few times. The chain combines TRBV29-1 with TRBJ2-1, with D possibly being TRBD1 or TRBD2 (6 bases each). The germline CDR1 and CDR2 sequences are SQVTM and ANQGSEA. CDR3 length: 13 residues. The CDR3 spells CTFDRGQNNEQFF. CDR3 nucleotide sequence: TGCACTTTCGATCGGGGGCAGAACAATGAGCAGTTCTTC.

This clonotype was found a few times. V and J are TRBV5-1 and TRBJ2-2; possibly TRBD2 for D (6 bases). Germline assignment: CDR1 SGHRS and CDR2 YFSETQ. Between the trimmed V and J ends, which lost 4 bases and 1 base, there was a span of 17 bases. This CDR3 is built from 17 residues. CDR3 DNA sequence: TGCGCCAGCAGCAACATGGGGGGACTCGAGAACACCGGGGAGCTGTTTTTT. It codes for CASSNMGGLENTGELFF.

This clonotype was detected only a few times. V is TRBV6-5 and J is TRBJ2-7, with D tentatively TRBD2 (6 bases). CDR1 and CDR2 (germline): MNHEY, SVGAGI. Trimming took off 2 bases at V and 7 bases at J, with 12 bases between the two ends. The length of the CDR3 is 13 residues. CDR3 coding DNA: TGTGCCAGCAGTTACGAGCAAAGCGGGGAGCAGTACTTC. Translating it yields CASSYEQSGEQYF.

V is TRBV5-6 and J is TRBJ1-1; D uncertain. The CDR3 sequence is 15 residues long. V gave up 4 bases and J gave up 4 bases, with 17 bases separating them. Germline V gene data show CDR1 as SGHDT and CDR2 as YYEEEE. In DNA form, the CDR3 reads TGTGCCAGCAGCGGGAACGGGTTTTGGAGCACTGAAGCTTTCTTT. It encodes CASSGNGFWSTEAFF.

This chain links TRBV5-8 with TRBJ1-6, with D hard to call. Germline V gene sequence: CDR1 SGHTS, CDR2 YDEGEE. The CDR3 runs to 14 residues. With 1 base removed from V and 10 bases from J, the gap between germline ends came to 12 bases. In DNA, the CDR3 is TGTGCCAGCAGCTTGCTTGCAGAGGACTCACCCCTCCACTTT. Its protein is CASSLLAEDSPLHF.

The table lists this clonotype with a count of one. J is TRBJ2-7 and V is TRBV14; 8 bases fit TRBD1. The CDR3 totals 16 residues. Germline values: CDR1 SGHDN, CDR2 FVKESK. V lost 1 base, J lost 7 bases, and 12 bases stayed unmatched. The CDR3 here is CASSQGHGGQGGEQYF. In DNA, the CDR3 is TGTGCCAGCAGCCAAGGTCACGGAGGACAGGGTGGAGAGCAGTACTTC.

This clonotype has just a few counts. V is TRBV12-5 and J is TRBJ2-3, with D unclear. V shed 2 bases and J shed 6 bases, with 6 bases lying between them. The CDR3 is made up of 12 amino acids. Per germline, CDR1 LGHNT and CDR2 FRNRAP. The CDR3 DNA is TGTGCTAGTGGTTTGTTTCAGGATACGCAGTATTTT. This codes for CASGLFQDTQYF.

Only a few counts were recorded for this clonotype. The chain combines TRBV20-1 with TRBJ2-3; D gene uncertain. Trimming shortened V by 3 bases and J by 6 bases, and 13 bases separated the two germline ends. This CDR3 has 13 amino acids. Germline loops: CDR1 DFQATT, CDR2 SNEGSKA (reference sequence). The CDR3 bases are TGCAGTGCTAGCACCCCACCGGCCGATACGCAGTATTTT. It encodes CSASTPPADTQYF.

This chain joins TRBV28 and TRBJ2-3; 10 bases map to TRBD2. CDR1 is MDHEN and CDR2 is SYDVKM in the germline V gene. The CDR3 runs 17 residues. V lost 6 bases to trimming and J lost 2 bases; unmatched junction nucleotides: 11. The CDR3 nucleotides are TGTGCCAGCAGCCCGACGGAGCGGGGGGGCCCCACAGATACGCAGTATTTT. It translates to CASSPTERGGPTDTQYF.

At least ten counts were recorded for this clonotype. This rearrangement joins TRBV29-1 to TRBJ2-5, with no clear D. Between the trimmed V and J ends, which lost 1 base and 0 bases, there was a span of 9 bases. Germline values: CDR1 SQVTM, CDR2 ANQGSEA. This CDR3 comprises 14 residues. CDR3 protein: CSVEGMGHQETQYF. CDR3 nucleotides: TGCAGCGTTGAAGGAATGGGTCACCAAGAGACCCAGTACTTC.

The rearrangement uses TRBV12-3 or TRBV12-4 and TRBJ2-2; 15 bases are a match to TRBD2. With 8 bases clipped from V and 7 bases from J, the junction kept 5 bases outside the gene matches. The CDR3 consists of 15 residues. The CDR3, as DNA: TGTGCCAGCGGACTAGCGGGGGGGCTTGGCGGGGAGCTGTTTTTT. It is translated as CASGLAGGLGGELFF.

This clonotype was observed a handful of times. V usage is TRBV12-3 or TRBV12-4 and J usage is TRBJ2-7; the D gene is possibly TRBD2 (6 bases). The length of the CDR3 is 13 residues. Trimming left V 5 bases short and J 1 base short, with 9 bases between. CDR3 sequence (DNA): TGTGCCAGCAGTGGGACTTATTCCTACGAGCAGTACTTC. This encodes CASSGTYSYEQYF.

The rearrangement joins TRBV27 to TRBJ2-7, with a tentative D call TRBD2 (5 bases). CDR3 length: 13 residues. Germline lookup yields CDR1 MNHEY and CDR2 SMNVEV (reference sequence). With 0 bases removed from V and 5 bases from J, the gap between germline ends came to 8 bases. CDR3 sequence reads: CASSLSGIDEQYF. Written as DNA, the CDR3 is TGTGCCAGCAGTTTATCCGGGATTGACGAGCAGTACTTC.

This clonotype has at least ten counts. V gene TRBV12-3 or TRBV12-4 combines with J gene TRBJ2-7; tentative D call: TRBD2 (5 bases). This CDR3 contains 12 residues. V lost 6 bases and J 2 bases, leaving 8 bases between the germline ends. The CDR3 loop reads CASSPGTYEQYF. CDR3 DNA sequence: TGTGCCAGCAGCCCCGGGACCTACGAGCAGTACTTC.

There are a few counts of this clonotype. The rearrangement uses TRBV4-1 and TRBJ2-5; 11 bases fit TRBD2. Trimming removed 1 base from V and 2 bases from J; junction bases left unmatched: 6. CDR3 length equals 17 residues. Germline lookup yields CDR1 MGHRA and CDR2 YSYEKL. The CDR3 region is CASSQVASGGLQETQYF. CDR3 sequence (DNA): TGCGCCAGCAGCCAAGTGGCTAGCGGGGGGCTTCAAGAGACCCAGTACTTC.

In its sample, this clonotype was seen a few times. The chain employs TRBV12-3 or TRBV12-4 and TRBJ1-2; D is unclear. The CDR3 runs 16 residues. Trimming left V 0 bases short and J 4 bases short, with 15 bases between. The CDR3 region has the DNA TGTGCCAGCAGTTTAGCGCCGGCAGGAACCGTCTATGGCTACACCTTC. Amino acids: CASSLAPAGTVYGYTF.

This clonotype was seen a few times. This chain joins TRBV5-5 and TRBJ2-1; TRBD1 matches at 7 bases. The CDR3 is 14 amino acids. The germline V gene has CDR1 SGHKS and CDR2 YYEKEE (reference sequence). The V gene end was trimmed by 4 bases and the J gene end by 9 bases; junction bases not matched to a gene: 10. DNA of the CDR3: TGTGCCAGCAGCGACTCTGGGCCAGGGGGTGAGCAGTTCTTC. Amino acids: CASSDSGPGGEQFF.

J is TRBJ2-4 and V is TRBV27; D is possibly TRBD2 (5 bases). The CDR3 is made up of 16 amino acids. In germline, CDR1 is MNHEY, CDR2 SMNVEV (reference sequence). Between the trimmed V and J ends, which lost 1 base and 5 bases, there was a span of 15 bases. Written as DNA, the CDR3 is TGTGCCAGCAGTTTATATCTAGCCGCGGGCGAAAACATTCAGTACTTC. Protein product: CASSLYLAAGENIQYF.

This sequence joins TRBV29-1 and TRBJ2-1, with a possible D match to TRBD1 (6 bases). This CDR3 spans 15 amino acids. V lost 2 bases to trimming and J lost 5 bases, with 16 bases between them. CDR1 is SQVTM and CDR2 is ANQGSEA in the germline V gene. The CDR3 nucleotides read TGCAGCGTTGAATCGCCAGGGGCCCCTGACAATGAGCAGTTCTTC. This sequence encodes CSVESPGAPDNEQFF.

This clonotype has just a few counts. The V and J genes are TRBV12-3 or TRBV12-4 and TRBJ1-1; tentative D call: TRBD1 (5 bases). CDR3 size: 15 residues. V was pared by 3 bases and J by 5 bases, with 16 bases between. This chain's CDR3 is CASSFTIAEGTEAFF. In DNA, the CDR3 is TGTGCCAGCAGTTTTACGATAGCGGAGGGGACTGAAGCTTTCTTT.

This chain connects TRBV10-3 to TRBJ2-1; D perhaps matches TRBD1 (6 bases). CDR3 length: 13 amino acids. The germline V and J ends were trimmed by 8 bases and 2 bases, with 10 bases remaining between them. Germline CDR1 is ENHRY and CDR2 is SYGVKD. The CDR3 loop is CAIFPGAYNEQFF. As DNA, the CDR3 is TGTGCCATCTTTCCAGGGGCCTACAATGAGCAGTTCTTC.

This clonotype was observed once. The V and J genes are TRBV28 and TRBJ2-4; D call uncertain. The germline V gene has CDR1 MDHEN and CDR2 SYDVKM. The CDR3 is made up of 11 amino acids. Between the trimmed V and J ends, which lost 2 bases and 6 bases, there was a span of 2 bases. The CDR3 DNA reads as TGTGCCAGCAGTTTAGTAAACATTCAGTACTTC. Protein: CASSLVNIQYF.

This clonotype has only a few counts. The chain uses TRBV7-6 and TRBJ2-2; D remains ambiguous. V was cut by 2 bases and J by 1 base, with 11 bases left in between. Per germline, CDR1 SGHVS and CDR2 FNYEAQ. The CDR3 runs 16 residues. CDR3 coding DNA: TGTGCCAGCAGCTTATATGGATCCTTGAACACCGGGGAGCTGTTTTTT. Translated: CASSLYGSLNTGELFF.

The V gene is TRBV7-3, the J gene TRBJ2-1; 12 nucleotides agree with TRBD1. CDR3 length: 15 amino acids. The germline V gene encodes CDR1 SGHTA and CDR2 FQGTGA. Germline trimming cut 2 bases from V and 8 bases from J; bases unmatched to any gene: 4. The CDR3 is CASSLGTGGSDEQFF. The CDR3 coding sequence is TGTGCCAGCAGCTTAGGGACAGGGGGCTCGGATGAGCAGTTCTTC.

This clonotype was counted only a few times. The chain employs TRBV6-1 and TRBJ2-6; D call uncertain. The length of the CDR3 is 14 residues. Germline CDR1 MNHNS, CDR2 SASEGT. The V gene lost 10 bases and the J gene lost 4 bases, with 14 bases spanning the gap. The CDR3 reads CATSLNRGANVLTF. The CDR3 coding sequence is TGTGCCACTTCCTTGAATCGAGGGGCCAACGTCCTGACTTTC.

This clonotype was recorded a few times. The chain employs TRBV7-9 and TRBJ1-6; D call uncertain. In germline, CDR1 is SEHNR, CDR2 FQNEAQ (reference sequence). This CDR3 is built from 12 residues. V lost 1 base, J lost 14 bases, and 9 bases lay in between. The DNA of the CDR3 is TGTGCCAGCAGCTTAGAAGTCGACACCCTCCACTTT. This sequence encodes CASSLEVDTLHF.

This clonotype was seen more than once but under ten times. The rearrangement links TRBV18 to TRBJ2-7; 7 positions match TRBD1. Germline loops: CDR1 KGHSH, CDR2 LQKENI. Trimming removed 8 bases from V and 2 bases from J; junction bases left unmatched: 6. The CDR3 contains 13 residues. CDR3 DNA sequence: TGTGCCAGCCGGGACAGCCAGACCTACGAGCAGTACTTC. This codes for CASRDSQTYEQYF.